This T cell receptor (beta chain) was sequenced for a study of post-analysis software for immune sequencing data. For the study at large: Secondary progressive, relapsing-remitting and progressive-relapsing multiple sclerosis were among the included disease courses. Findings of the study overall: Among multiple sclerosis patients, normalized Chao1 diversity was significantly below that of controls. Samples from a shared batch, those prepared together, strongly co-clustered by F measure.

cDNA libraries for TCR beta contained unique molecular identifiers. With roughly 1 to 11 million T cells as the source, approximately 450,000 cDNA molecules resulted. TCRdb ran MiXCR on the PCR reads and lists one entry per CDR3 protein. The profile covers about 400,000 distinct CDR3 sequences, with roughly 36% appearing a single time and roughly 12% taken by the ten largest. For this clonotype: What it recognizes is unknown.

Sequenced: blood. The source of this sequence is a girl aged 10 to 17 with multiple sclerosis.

The CDR3 bases are TGTGCCAGCAGTTACTCAAGTCCCGGGACAGACTACAATGAGCAGTTCTTC. Translated: CASSYSSPGTDYNEQFF. V gene TRBV6-6 combines with J gene TRBJ2-1, with TRBD1 identical over 7 bases. Losses at the gene ends were 0 bases for V and 3 bases for J; bases not matched to a gene: 8. Germline CDR1 and CDR2: MNHNY and SVGAGI (reference sequence). This CDR3 is 17 amino acids long.